This TCR beta chain originates from a study of control samples from healthy donors and cancer patients. The CDR3 consists of 14 residues. Germline V gives CDR1 SGHVS, CDR2 FQNEAQ. The V and J ends lost 4 bases and 8 bases, in that order; junction bases with no gene match: 6. The assay was immunoSEQ multiplex PCR, and TCRdb's table has in-frame clones only and misses some. The sample contains 78,000 or so clones, 84% of which appear only once. The material sequenced was blood. The sequence was obtained from a man in his fifties in good health. The chain employs TRBV7-8 and TRBJ1-4; 8 bases are a match to TRBD1. In DNA form, the CDR3 reads TGTGCCAGCAGCTACGACAGGGGCCGGGAAAAACTGTTTTTT. It codes for CASSYDRGREKLFF.